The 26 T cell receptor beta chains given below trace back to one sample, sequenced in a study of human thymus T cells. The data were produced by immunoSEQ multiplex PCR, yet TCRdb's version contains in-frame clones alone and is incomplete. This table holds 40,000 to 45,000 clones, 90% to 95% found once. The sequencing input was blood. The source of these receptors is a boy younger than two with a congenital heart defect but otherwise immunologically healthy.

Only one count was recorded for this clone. The DNA of the CDR3 is TGTGCCAGCAGCGTAGGGGTGGAGGGGGACACTGAAGCTTTCTTT. Translated: CASSVGVEGDTEAFF. The chain recombines TRBV9 with TRBJ1-1, with a tentative D call TRBD1 (6 bases). The CDR3 is made up of 15 amino acids. Germline CDR1 SGDLS, CDR2 YYNGEE. Trimming left V 0 bases short and J 3 bases short, with 12 bases between.

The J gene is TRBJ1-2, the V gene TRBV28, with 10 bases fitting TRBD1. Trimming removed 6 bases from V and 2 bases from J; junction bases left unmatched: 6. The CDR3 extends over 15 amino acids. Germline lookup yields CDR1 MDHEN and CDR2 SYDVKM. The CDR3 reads CASSTDRGGNYGYTF. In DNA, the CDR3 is TGTGCCAGCAGCACGGACAGGGGGGGGAACTATGGCTACACCTTC.

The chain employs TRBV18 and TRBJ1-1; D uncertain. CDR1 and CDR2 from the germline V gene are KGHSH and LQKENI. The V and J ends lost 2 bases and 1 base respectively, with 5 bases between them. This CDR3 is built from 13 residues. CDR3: CASSPGENTEAFF. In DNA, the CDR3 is TGTGCCAGCTCACCAGGGGAGAACACTGAAGCTTTCTTT.

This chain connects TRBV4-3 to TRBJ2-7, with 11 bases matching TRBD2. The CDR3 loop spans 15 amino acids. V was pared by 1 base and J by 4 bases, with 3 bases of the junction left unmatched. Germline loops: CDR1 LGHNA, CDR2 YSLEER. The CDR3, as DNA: TGCGCCAGCAGCCAAGGCACTAGCGGGGGATACGAGCAGTACTTC. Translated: CASSQGTSGGYEQYF.

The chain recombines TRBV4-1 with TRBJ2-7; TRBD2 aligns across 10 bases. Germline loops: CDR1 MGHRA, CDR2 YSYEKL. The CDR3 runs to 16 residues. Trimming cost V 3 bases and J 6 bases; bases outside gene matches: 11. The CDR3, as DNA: TGCGCCAGCAGCCAGGGTCTAGCGGGGGCCCCCGGCGAGCAGTACTTC. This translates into CASSQGLAGAPGEQYF.

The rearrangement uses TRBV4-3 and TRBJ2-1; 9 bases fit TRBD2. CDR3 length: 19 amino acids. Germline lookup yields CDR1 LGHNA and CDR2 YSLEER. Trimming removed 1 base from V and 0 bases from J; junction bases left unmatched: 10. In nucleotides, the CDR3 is TGCGCCAGCAGCCAAGCTTTTCGTCTAGCGGGGAGCTCCTACAATGAGCAGTTCTTC. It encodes CASSQAFRLAGSSYNEQFF.

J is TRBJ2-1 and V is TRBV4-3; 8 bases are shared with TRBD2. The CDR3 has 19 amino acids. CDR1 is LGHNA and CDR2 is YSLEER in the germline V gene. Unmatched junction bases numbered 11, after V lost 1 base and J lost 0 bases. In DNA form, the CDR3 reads TGCGCCAGCAGCCAAGTAAGGTGGGCGGGGGGTCTCTCCTACAATGAGCAGTTCTTC. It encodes CASSQVRWAGGLSYNEQFF.

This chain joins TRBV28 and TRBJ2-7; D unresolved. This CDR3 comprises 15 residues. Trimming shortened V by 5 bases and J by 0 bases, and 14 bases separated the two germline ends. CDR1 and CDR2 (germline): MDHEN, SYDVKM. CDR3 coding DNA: TGTGCCAGCAGTCTCGTGGGCCTCGCCTCCTACGAGCAGTACTTC. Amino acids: CASSLVGLASYEQYF.

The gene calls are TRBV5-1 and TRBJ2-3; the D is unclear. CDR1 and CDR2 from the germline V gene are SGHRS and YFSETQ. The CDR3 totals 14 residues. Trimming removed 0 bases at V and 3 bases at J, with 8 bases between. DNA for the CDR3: TGCGCCAGCAGCTTGGAAGGCCATACAGATACGCAGTATTTT. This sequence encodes CASSLEGHTDTQYF.

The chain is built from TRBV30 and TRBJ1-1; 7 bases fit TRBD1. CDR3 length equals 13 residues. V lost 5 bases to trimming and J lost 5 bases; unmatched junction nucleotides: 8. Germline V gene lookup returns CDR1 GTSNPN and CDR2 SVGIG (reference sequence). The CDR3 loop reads CAWADRVETEAFF. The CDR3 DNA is TGTGCCTGGGCCGACAGGGTGGAAACTGAAGCTTTCTTT.

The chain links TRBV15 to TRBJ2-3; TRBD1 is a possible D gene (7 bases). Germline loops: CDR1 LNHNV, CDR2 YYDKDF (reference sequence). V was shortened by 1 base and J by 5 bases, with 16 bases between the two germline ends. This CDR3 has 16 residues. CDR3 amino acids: CATSRVGGGLGDTQYF. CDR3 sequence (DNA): TGTGCCACCAGCAGAGTCGGAGGGGGCTTGGGAGATACGCAGTATTTT.

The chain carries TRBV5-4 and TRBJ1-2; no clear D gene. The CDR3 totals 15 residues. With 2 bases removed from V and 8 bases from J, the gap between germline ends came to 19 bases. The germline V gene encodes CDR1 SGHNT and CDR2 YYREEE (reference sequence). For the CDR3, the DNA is TGTGCCAGCAGCTTAGTCAAAGGCGGCTACGAGGGCTACACCTTC. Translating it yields CASSLVKGGYEGYTF.

CDR3 sequence (DNA): TGTGCCAGCAGAAGGATCAGGGGGCCCACCCAAGAGACCCAGTACTTC. Translated, it gives CASRRIRGPTQETQYF. The gene calls are TRBV27 and TRBJ2-5; 8 bases are shared with TRBD1. This CDR3 has 16 amino acids. Trimming took 6 bases from V and 1 from J; bases not matched to a gene: 10. The germline CDR1 and CDR2 sequences are MNHEY and SMNVEV (reference sequence).

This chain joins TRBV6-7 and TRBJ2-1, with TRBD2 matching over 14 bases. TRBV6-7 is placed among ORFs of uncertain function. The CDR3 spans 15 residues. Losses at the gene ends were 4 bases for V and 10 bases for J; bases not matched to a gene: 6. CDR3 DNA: TGTGCCAGCAGTTTGACTAGCGGGGGGGAACGGGAGCAGTTCTTC. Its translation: CASSLTSGGEREQFF.

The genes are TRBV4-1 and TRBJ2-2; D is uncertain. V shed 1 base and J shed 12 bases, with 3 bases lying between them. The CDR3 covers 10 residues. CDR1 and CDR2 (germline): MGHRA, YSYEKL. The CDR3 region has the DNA TGCGCCAGCAGCCAAGGGAAGCTGTTTTTT. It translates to CASSQGKLFF.

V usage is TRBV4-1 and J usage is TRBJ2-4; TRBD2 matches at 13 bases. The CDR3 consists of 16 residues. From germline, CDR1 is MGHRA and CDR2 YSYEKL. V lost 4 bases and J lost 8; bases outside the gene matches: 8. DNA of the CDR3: TGCGCCAGCAGCCTCCGAGCCGGGACTAGCGGGGACATTCAGTACTTC. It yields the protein CASSLRAGTSGDIQYF.

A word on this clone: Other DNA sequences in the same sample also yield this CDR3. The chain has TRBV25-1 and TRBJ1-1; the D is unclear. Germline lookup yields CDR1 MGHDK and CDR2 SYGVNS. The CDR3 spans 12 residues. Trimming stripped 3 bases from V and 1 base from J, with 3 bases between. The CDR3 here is CASSEGNTEAFF. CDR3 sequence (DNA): TGTGCCAGCAGTGAGGGGAACACTGAAGCTTTCTTT.

The DNA of the CDR3 is TGCAGCGTTGGGACAGGGGGCGAGCAGTACTTC. It yields the protein CSVGTGGEQYF. The rearrangement joins TRBV29-1 to TRBJ2-7; 10 bases line up with TRBD1. The CDR3 has 11 amino acids. Trimming at V came to 4 bases and at J to 6 bases, leaving 0 bases not matched to a gene. Looked up from germline, CDR1 is SQVTM and CDR2 is ANQGSEA.

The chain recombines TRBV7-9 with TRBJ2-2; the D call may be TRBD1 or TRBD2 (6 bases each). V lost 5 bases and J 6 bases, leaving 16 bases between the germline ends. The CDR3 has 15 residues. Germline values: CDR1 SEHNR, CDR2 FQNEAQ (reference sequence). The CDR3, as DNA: TGTGCCAGCAGCACTTCTCATAGGGGGGCCGGGGAGCTGTTTTTT. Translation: CASSTSHRGAGELFF.

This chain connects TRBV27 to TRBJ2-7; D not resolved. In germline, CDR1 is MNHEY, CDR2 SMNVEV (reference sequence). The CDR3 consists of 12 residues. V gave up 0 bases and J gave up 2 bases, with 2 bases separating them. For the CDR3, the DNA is TGTGCCAGCAGTTTATCCACCTACGAGCAGTACTTC. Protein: CASSLSTYEQYF.

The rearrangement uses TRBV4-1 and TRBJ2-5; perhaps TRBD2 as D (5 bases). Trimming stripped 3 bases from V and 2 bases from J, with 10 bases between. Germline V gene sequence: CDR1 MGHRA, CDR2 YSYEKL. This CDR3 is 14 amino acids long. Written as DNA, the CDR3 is TGCGCCAGCAGCCATGTCCCGGGGCAAGAGACCCAGTACTTC. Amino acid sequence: CASSHVPGQETQYF.

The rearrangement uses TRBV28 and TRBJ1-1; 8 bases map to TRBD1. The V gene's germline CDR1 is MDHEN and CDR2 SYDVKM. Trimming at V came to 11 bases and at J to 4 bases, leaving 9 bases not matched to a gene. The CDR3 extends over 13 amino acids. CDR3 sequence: CASNRGTGTEAFF. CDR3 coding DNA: TGTGCCTCCAACAGGGGGACAGGCACTGAAGCTTTCTTT.

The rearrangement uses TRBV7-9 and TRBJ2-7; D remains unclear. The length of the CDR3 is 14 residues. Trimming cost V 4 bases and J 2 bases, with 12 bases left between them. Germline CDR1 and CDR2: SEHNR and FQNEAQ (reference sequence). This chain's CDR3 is CASSSQSRTYEQYF. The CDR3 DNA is TGTGCCAGCAGCTCCCAAAGCAGGACCTACGAGCAGTACTTC.

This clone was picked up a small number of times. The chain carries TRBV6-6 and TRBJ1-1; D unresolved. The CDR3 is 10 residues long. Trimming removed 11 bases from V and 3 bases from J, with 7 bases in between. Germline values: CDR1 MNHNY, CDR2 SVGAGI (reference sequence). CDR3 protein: CAGGDTEAFF. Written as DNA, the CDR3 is TGTGCCGGTGGCGACACTGAAGCTTTCTTT.

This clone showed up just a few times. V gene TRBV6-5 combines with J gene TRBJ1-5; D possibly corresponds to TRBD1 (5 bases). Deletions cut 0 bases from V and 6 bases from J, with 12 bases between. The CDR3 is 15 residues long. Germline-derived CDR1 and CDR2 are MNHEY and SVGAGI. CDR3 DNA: TGTGCCAGCAGTTACTCGACTCAGGGCGGTCAGCCCCAGCATTTT. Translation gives CASSYSTQGGQPQHF.

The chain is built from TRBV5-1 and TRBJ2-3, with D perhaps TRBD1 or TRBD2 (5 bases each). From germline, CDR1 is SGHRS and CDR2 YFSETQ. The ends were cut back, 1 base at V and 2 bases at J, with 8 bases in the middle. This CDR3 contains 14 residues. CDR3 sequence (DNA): TGCGCCAGCAGCTTGCAGGGAGCCACAGATACGCAGTATTTT. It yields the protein CASSLQGATDTQYF.